This T cell receptor beta chain appears in the sequencing data of a study of cytomegalovirus exposure and HLA in healthy donors (dated by TCRdb to about 2017). About the study as a whole: An earlier analysis of about 560 of the donors reported roughly 300 Gb of sequence data and around 110 million unique TCR beta sequences obtained from 150 million to 200 million T cells. A later genetic analysis took genome-wide SNP genotypes for 398 of the 666 donors and used that subset as a discovery cohort. High-throughput TCR immunosequencing, statistical association of individual TCRs with disease status, and machine learning were combined to predict cytomegalovirus infection status. An earlier analysis of approximately 630 of the donors applied high-throughput TCR beta sequencing to assess whether each TCR beta V gene segment acted as functional or pseudogenic. The number of typed donors differed by locus: 629-630 for A, B, C, DRB1 and DQB1; 500 to 550 for DQA1; 606 for DPA1; and around 470 for DPB1. Donor age, sex, ethnicity and CMV serostatus were compiled together with the repertoire data. Because of strong linkage in the cohort, 5 or 6 DR-DQ haplotypes were treated as single units for association and clustering. A later analysis re-analyzed previously published TCR beta repertoires from 550 to 700 donors and added high-resolution HLA genotyping to study TCR occurrence patterns. Every repertoire in the discovery cohort had been generated on one and the same sequencing platform. Besides the first cohort of 550 to 750 subjects, a separate validation cohort made up of over a hundred different subjects was used. The study used immunosequencing to profile the T cell repertoires of around 600 subjects and linked those repertoires to cytomegalovirus serostatus. HLA typing included class I and class II loci at four-digit resolution. The study aimed to test whether cataloging public T cell receptors could reveal signatures of past pathogen exposure. Roughly 300 gigabases of sequencing data and tens of millions of unique TCR sequences were included in an early release covering under 650 HLA-typed donors. The later analysis used no new phenotypic data to find candidate immune exposures, relying instead on TCR beta sequences and their occurrence across donors. Among roughly 400 genotyped donors of the cohort, an average of roughly 240,000 unique TCR beta nucleotide sequences were sequenced per donor, roughly 20% of them non-productive. Of the 350 to 450 genotyped donors, approximately 83% fell in the genetic ancestry cluster associated with self-reported Caucasian donors. Broad study findings and their caveats: This cohort had only TCR beta chains sequenced, and the lack of alpha or paired-chain data limited which features could be detected. Roughly uniform sequencing depth across donors was assumed in presence/absence analyses, although this assumption may not hold. A cluster of highly shared sequence variants was judged likely to represent a technical artifact of the sequencing pipeline. Across donors, most TCR sequences were observed very rarely, whereas some public TCRs were present in many individuals. Immune exposure information for the cohort was limited to CMV serostatus. Because HLA typing was missing for some donors at each locus, association tests included only the typed subset. In a later genetic analysis, fewer N-insertions in productive TCRs were reported among donors in an Asian-associated ancestry cluster than the 666-donor mean. According to a later analysis, TCR association rates differed among HLA loci, with DRB1 alleles showing the most associated TCRs and HLA-C alleles showing the fewest. A later analysis found that HLA-associated TCR beta chains were more clonally expanded and had lower generation probabilities than equally common non-associated chains. Strong co-occurrence of HLA alleles, especially DR and DQ, made assigning TCR associations to individual alleles difficult. In both the original and validation cohorts, the classifier was reported to diagnose cytomegalovirus status with high specificity and sensitivity. Several of the top co-occurrence clusters appeared to be linked to parvovirus B19, influenza, CMV and Epstein-Barr virus, according to a later analysis. A later analysis associated 15,000 to 20,000 TCR beta sequences with specific HLA alleles at a false discovery rate of 0.05. An association between a missense DCLRE1C variant and V-gene and J-gene trimming of TCR beta chains was found in a later genetic analysis and replicated in an independent cohort. In vitro tests confirmed that a few of the cytomegalovirus-associated TCR beta chains recognize cytomegalovirus antigens. Linkage disequilibrium might explain the correlated functional status among segregating V segments, but an unknown experimental factor could not be excluded. According to the authors, the approach could potentially be generalized to other disease states and immunological phenotypes. Because counts were too low, some 17 rarely observed V segments, including chromosome 9 orphons, were left out of the earlier analysis of a few hundred of the donors. A total of about 180 TCR beta chains were listed by the study as associated with cytomegalovirus. Some IMGT-functional V segments, including TRBV6-2 and TRBV6-3, could not be distinguished by the 87-base-pair reads and were therefore excluded. Broadly in line with IMGT annotations, most TCR beta V segments showed up in productive rearrangements about 87% or about 30% of the time in an earlier analysis of 587 of the donors. In a later analysis, most CMV-associated TCR beta chains were found to appear HLA-restricted, with HLA associations seemingly driven largely by CMV exposure. A further reported finding was that TCR beta sequences accurately predicted the HLA-A and HLA-B alleles for most subjects in the first cohort.

The method was the immunoSEQ multiplex PCR assay. The multiplex PCR relied on a mix of 60 forward primers for TCR Vbeta segments and 13 reverse primers for TCR Jbeta segments. Amplification of the CDR3 region of rearranged TCR beta genes was performed with a multiplex PCR assay on genomic DNA. The Illumina HiSeq System was used to sequence the amplified TCR beta libraries as 87-base-pair reads. In the paper's pipeline: In a later analysis, 80 million or so unique TCR beta chains were counted across the approximately 640 repertoires, and roughly 9.9 million of these chains were shared by at least two donors. A nearest-neighbor algorithm error-corrected the raw reads and collapsed the reads into unique sequences, merging closely related sequences to remove PCR and sequencing errors. CDR3 sequences were aligned to IMGT reference sequences to assign V, D and J gene segments. For a sequence to be retained, a match of at least six nucleotides was required to both a V gene segment and a J gene segment. A rearrangement was called productive if the CDR3 had no stop codons and remained in frame with V and J, and every other rearrangement was called non-productive. CDR3 was defined according to IMGT convention as the region running from the second conserved V-encoded cysteine to the conserved J-encoded phenylalanine. The earlier analysis of some 600 of the donors excluded sequences that lacked an unambiguous match to a single V gene segment. In an earlier analysis of 587 of the donors, V segments were called functional above 56.7% productive rearrangements and were called segregating when the between-donor standard deviation exceeded 5%. A statistical classification framework was built for diagnosing cytomegalovirus status from the catalog of TCR beta chain sequences. In a later analysis, V and J genes were assigned by comparing TCR nucleotide sequences against IMGT/GENE-DB human TR gene sequences. A later analysis assigned CDR3 sequences and most-parsimonious VDJ recombination scenarios with the TCRdist pipeline. In a later analysis, each TCR beta chain was defined by its CDR3 amino acid sequence together with its V-gene family, and reads without a unique V-gene family were excluded. To address suspected cross-contamination and a sequencing artifact, a later analysis removed a few hundred highly shared, low-generation-probability nucleotide sequences. In a later analysis, a clonal expansion index for each public chain was calculated from normalized within-repertoire ranks of inferred template counts. In a later analysis, generation probabilities were computed using a VDJ recombination model fitted to out-of-frame rearrangements, and the results were checked against IGoR. Hypergeometric tests were used in a later analysis to score TCR-TCR, TCR-HLA and TCR-CMV co-occurrence, with a repertoire-size bias correction applied to the TCR pairs. To estimate false discovery rates, a later analysis permuted the HLA or CMV assignments 20 times. In a later analysis, co-occurring TCRs were grouped with DBSCAN, and TCRdist sequence similarity was added when clustering was performed within HLA-allele-positive subsets. Repertoires with fewer than 30,000 or more than 120,000 public chains were left out of co-occurrence clustering, as were about five repertoires with anomalous nucleotide sharing. In its TCRdb copy, this immuneACCESS table keeps in-frame sequences only and misses some clones. Where compared with another copy, unresolved V genes explain less than half of these, and the others have no known cause. V, J and clone size are taken as reported in that table, and D and trimming were inferred from the DNA itself. This sample comprises 95,000 to 100,000 clones, roughly 71% of them detected only once. In total, the top ten clones hold roughly 10% of the sample.

The cohort consisted of 650 to 700 healthy bone marrow donors. At the time of sampling, every cohort member was nominally healthy, though immune exposures that went unrecorded were likely present. The donor was CMV seronegative and belonged to the group of approximately 320 seronegative cohort members. Each donor provided a peripheral blood sample, and peripheral blood mononuclear cells were used for TCR beta sequencing. Genomic DNA extraction from the blood cell samples was performed with the Qiagen DNeasy Blood Extraction Kit. The CDR3 sequence holds 17 residues, the cysteine and phenylalanine included. The kept DNA is CDR3 alone, 51 bases in frame from the first base. At the junction V is shortened by 2 bases and J by 5 bases; bases outside the gene matches: 4. For CDR1 and CDR2, the germline V gene (reference sequence) lists LNHDA and SQIVND. As regards this clone: This receptor's antigen is unknown. Base qualities are not provided; no much larger clone lies one nucleotide away.

Here the chain combines TRBV19 and TRBJ2-2; 14 central bases correspond to TRBD2. Sequenced material: PBMCs. This receptor was taken from a man aged 45-65 years in good health and CMV-seronegative. The sequence in DNA is TGTGCCAGTAGTATATCCGGACTAGCGGGAGGTACCGGGGAGCTGTTTTTT. This yields the protein CASSISGLAGGTGELFF.